A selection of T cell receptor beta chains follows, all from one sample in a study of blood T cells in healthy people across ages. TCRdb reanalysed the 5' RACE reads using MiXCR and keeps one entry per CDR3 protein. The sample has 1.5 million to 2 million distinct CDR3 sequences, 28% seen once. Sequencing used blood. These receptor sequences come from a woman aged 25 to 45 in good health. CDR3s leave out the opening cysteine and the closing phenylalanine or tryptophan.

J gene	V gene	CDR3 protein
TRBJ2-5	TRBV28	ASSFPAGPETQY
TRBJ2-7	TRBV29-1	SVGRGRYEQY
TRBJ1-2	TRBV4-1	ASSQDEYSTNYGYT
TRBJ2-5	TRBV14	ASSPEKDRVGETQY
TRBJ2-5	TRBV11-2	ASSLIWEQQETQY
TRBJ1-1	TRBV6-5	ASSYLANTEAF
TRBJ2-7	TRBV28	ASREGGETYEQY
TRBJ2-5	TRBV6-6	ATKPPGGNQETQY
TRBJ2-1	TRBV7-2	ASSPTIYPYEQF
TRBJ2-1	TRBV7-2	ASSLALSGEQF
TRBJ2-1	TRBV7-3	ASRESGQVSYNEQF
TRBJ2-3	TRBV7-9	ASSLVTVKDTQY
TRBJ2-2	TRBV2	ASRGAGQGKTGELF
TRBJ1-1	TRBV6-4	ASSETDNTEAF
TRBJ1-4	TRBV29-1	SVQRPSNEKLF
TRBJ2-7	TRBV20-1	SGKLESYEQY
TRBJ2-1	TRBV20-1	SARDLVSSLLSDEQF
TRBJ2-1	TRBV4-3	ASSQEILRTPDSYEQF
TRBJ2-3	TRBV7-2	ASSRPGGDTQY
TRBJ2-3	TRBV7-2	ASSLDGQGPDTQY
TRBJ1-1	TRBV7-9	ASYRTGMNTEAF
TRBJ1-5	TRBV2	ASRIEGAPQH
TRBJ2-5	TRBV5-1	ASSYYPDPGGAETQY
TRBJ2-5	TRBV5-5	ASRSPEGQETQY
TRBJ2-1	TRBV29-1	SVSGLAGNEQF
TRBJ2-5	TRBV28	ASRAGQLRVTQY
TRBJ1-1	TRBV3-1	ASSQDSAGLIEAF
TRBJ2-1	TRBV27	ASSLSGSGRNNEQF
TRBJ2-5	TRBV6-5	ASSDRLAALEAQY
TRBJ2-5	TRBV7-2	ASRLGQLRDEQY
TRBJ1-1	TRBV14	ASSQEGGMDTEAF
TRBJ2-1	TRBV12-3/TRBV12-4	ASSPRASTEQF
TRBJ2-5	TRBV29-1	SAGNRVTQY
TRBJ2-2	TRBV5-1	ASSLGQADTGELF
.	TRBV18	ASSPDRTGRYEQY
TRBJ2-2	TRBV11-1	ASSSEEGLLTGELF
TRBJ2-7	TRBV29-1	SVVERMTYEQY
TRBJ2-4	TRBV20-1	SARDFRQGLYIQY
TRBJ1-5	TRBV2	ASNGRNRGNQPQH
TRBJ1-2	TRBV4-1	ASSLGTPANYGYT
TRBJ1-2	TRBV5-6	ASNPSAGAYGYT
TRBJ1-4	TRBV29-1	IVAPSEGKLF
TRBJ1-4	TRBV6-6	ASSPGQGRQLF
TRBJ2-7	TRBV6-6	ASRWGGEGLAGTEQY
TRBJ1-2	TRBV20-1	SARESKEYGYT
TRBJ2-5	TRBV28	ATKLAGGGEETQY
TRBJ2-3	TRBV12-3/TRBV12-4	ASSLERDYPTDTQY
TRBJ1-5	TRBV19	ASAPTGDNQPQH
TRBJ2-3	TRBV9	ASSVLTDTDTQY
TRBJ2-3	TRBV20-1	SARNPTGRGDTQY
TRBJ2-7	TRBV12-3/TRBV12-4	ASSLHQGGANEQY
TRBJ1-4	TRBV30	AWKDSGNEKLF
TRBJ2-7	TRBV15	ATSRTGRYEQY
TRBJ2-7	TRBV10-3	AISERLSYEQY
TRBJ2-5	TRBV5-1	ASKPSRGTGDETQY
TRBJ1-2	TRBV7-2	ASSSRSRGTDRGYT
TRBJ2-7	TRBV18	ASSPAGTGYEQY
TRBJ2-5	TRBV7-9	ASSLAVALETQY
TRBJ2-3	TRBV6-5	ASGTITDTQY